These 10 T cell receptor beta chains came from one sample sequenced in a study of blood T cell repertoires in COVID-19. The protocol was immunoSEQ multiplex PCR, while the TCRdb copy is restricted to in-frame clones and leaves out a portion. Here the sample spans tens of thousands of clones, around 77% being singletons. The sequenced sample was peripheral blood. Receptors were obtained from a man between 65 and 80 years old with COVID-19, enrolled during active disease.

The chain combines TRBV7-8 with TRBJ2-2, with a tentative D call TRBD2 (5 bases). The length of the CDR3 is 17 residues. Trimming shortened V by 1 base and J by 6 bases, and 18 bases separated the two germline ends. Germline V lookup: CDR1 SGHVS, CDR2 FQNEAQ. CDR3 bases: TGTGCCAGCAGCTTAGGTCGAGCTCATTCGAGGGCCGGGGAGCTGTTTTTT. It translates to CASSLGRAHSRAGELFF.

This clone turned up a few times. V gene TRBV29-1 combines with J gene TRBJ2-7, with 11 bases fitting TRBD2. This CDR3 contains 15 residues. V gave up 5 bases and J gave up 2 bases; unmatched junction bases: 8. Germline CDR1 is SQVTM and CDR2 is ANQGSEA. CDR3 region: CSVTVSGRGPYEQYF. The CDR3 DNA is TGCAGCGTTACTGTTAGCGGGAGGGGCCCCTACGAGCAGTACTTC.

The chain employs TRBV19 and TRBJ1-6; tentative D call: TRBD1 (6 bases). Germline values: CDR1 LNHDA, CDR2 SQIVND (reference sequence). Trimming removed 0 bases at V and 7 bases at J, with 13 bases between. This CDR3 is 16 amino acids long. CDR3 sequence reads: CASSIDTGSWNSPLHF. The CDR3 nucleotides are TGTGCCAGTAGTATAGATACAGGGAGTTGGAATTCACCCCTCCACTTT.

V usage is TRBV10-1 and J usage is TRBJ1-5; tentatively, D is TRBD1 (5 bases). The CDR3 extends over 22 amino acids. Trimming cost V 3 bases and J 1 base, with 31 bases left between them. Germline V gives CDR1 WNHNN, CDR2 SYGVQD (reference sequence). The CDR3 is CASSDSPRVVGGMNRSNQPQHF. The CDR3, as DNA: TGCGCCAGCAGTGATTCACCGCGGGTCGTGGGGGGGATGAATAGAAGCAATCAGCCCCAGCATTTT.

The table lists this clone with a few counts. The J gene is TRBJ1-4, the V gene TRBV6-5, with D possibly being TRBD1 (5 bases). In germline, CDR1 is MNHEY, CDR2 SVGAGI. The CDR3 covers 15 residues. V lost 6 bases to trimming and J lost 7 bases, with 18 bases between them. The CDR3 sequence is CASRREQGISEKLFF. DNA for the CDR3: TGTGCCAGCAGACGCGAGCAGGGAATAAGTGAAAAACTGTTTTTT.

The CDR3 protein is CASSLTTGGRETQYF. The CDR3 bases are TGTGCCAGCAGCCTCACGACAGGGGGCAGAGAGACCCAGTACTTC. This chain joins TRBV4-2 and TRBJ2-5; TRBD1 matches at 10 bases. V trimming: 4 bases; J trimming: 4 bases; junction bases outside the gene matches: 6. There are 15 residues in the CDR3. Per germline, CDR1 LGHNA and CDR2 YNFKEQ.

V gene TRBV21-1 combines with J gene TRBJ1-2. TRBV21-1 has pseudogene status. CDR3 length: 15 amino acids. The CDR3 spells CASSWRREGEGGYTF. The CDR3 DNA is TGTGCCAGCAGCTGGAGGCGCGAGGGAGAGGGTGGCTACACCTTC.

The V call is TRBV7-8, the J call TRBJ1-1, with TRBD1 identical over 11 bases. Per germline, CDR1 SGHVS and CDR2 FQNEAQ. This CDR3 has 14 amino acids. With 3 bases clipped from V and 4 bases from J, the junction kept 1 base outside the gene matches. In nucleotides, the CDR3 is TGTGCCAGCAGCTTTGGGACAGGGGGCACTGAAGCTTTCTTT. Its protein product is CASSFGTGGTEAFF.

The chain recombines TRBV19 with TRBJ1-5; 7 nucleotides match TRBD1. CDR1 is LNHDA and CDR2 is SQIVND in the germline V gene (reference sequence). CDR3 length equals 14 residues. Trimming cost V 3 bases and J 4 bases; bases outside gene matches: 3. The CDR3 sequence: CASSMDRKNQPQHF. In nucleotides, the CDR3 is TGTGCCAGTAGTATGGACAGGAAAAATCAGCCCCAGCATTTT.

This clone was detected a few times. The rearrangement joins TRBV6-2 or TRBV6-3 to TRBJ2-2; the match to TRBD1 covers 10 bases. Looked up from germline, CDR1 is MNHEY and CDR2 is SVGEGT. The CDR3 is made up of 18 amino acids. With 6 bases clipped from V and 3 bases from J, the junction kept 13 bases outside the gene matches. CDR3 sequence: CASSHRTGGGRDTGELFF. The CDR3 nucleotides are TGTGCCAGCAGCCATCGGACAGGGGGAGGGAGGGACACCGGGGAGCTGTTTTTT.